A selection of T cell receptor beta chains follows, all from one sample in a study of CD8 T cells in Susac syndrome. Each CDR3 protein gets one entry after TCRdb re-called the immunoSEQ multiplex PCR reads with MiXCR. The sample includes roughly 190,000 distinct CDR3 sequences, about 91% seen only once; the top ten take 0.087%. Sequenced: CD4+ T cells from PBMCs. Source of these receptors: a human donor with Susac syndrome. Each CDR3 is given with its conserved first and last residue. The D gene is left open where the match is weak. Size tells how often a clone was seen (once, few, many) or the class of an expanded clone, and some rows leave it out.

D	J	size	V	DNA	CDR3
-	TRBJ2-2	few	TRBV18	TGTGCCAGCTCACCCAACAGAAACACCGGGGAGCTGTTTTTT	CASSPNRNTGELFF
TRBD2	TRBJ2-5	once	TRBV6-5	TGTGCCAGCAGTTACCGCTCCGGCGGGGGGGCTTCGACCCAGTACTTC	CASSYRSGGGASTQYF
TRBD2	TRBJ2-7	-	TRBV4-1	TGCGCCAGCAGCCAAGTAGATCTAGGACTAGCTTTGAAAGAGCAGTACTTC	CASSQVDLGLALKEQYF
-	TRBJ1-3	-	TRBV30	TGTGCCTGGAGTATCACGAATGGAAACACCATATATTTT	CAWSITNGNTIYF
-	TRBJ1-2	-	TRBV5-4	TGTGCCAGCAGCTTAGCCTCAAGATATGGCTACACCTTC	CASSLASRYGYTF
TRBD1	TRBJ2-7	-	TRBV12-3/TRBV12-4	TGTGCCAGCGAACAGGGGGCCACTGACGGGGAGCAGGACTTC	CASEQGATDGEQDF
-	TRBJ1-3	-	TRBV20-1	TGCAGTGCTAGGCTTTGGACAGCCTCTGGAAACACCATATATTTT	CSARLWTASGNTIYF
-	TRBJ1-1	-	TRBV2	TGTGCCAGCAGGGGAGGGGGTTTAGGTGAAGCTTTCTTT	CASRGGGLGEAFF
TRBD1	TRBJ1-5	-	TRBV12-3/TRBV12-4	TGTGCCAGCACCTCCGGACAGGGCCCCAATCAGCCCCAGCATTTT	CASTSGQGPNQPQHF
-	TRBJ2-1	-	TRBV6-4	TGTGCCAGCAGTAACGGCGGGAACTCCTACAATGAGCAGTTCTTC	CASSNGGNSYNEQFF
TRBD2	TRBJ2-5	-	TRBV20-1	TGCAGTGCTAGAATCCCCCTAGCGGGGGGGCGAGAGACCCAGTACTTC	CSARIPLAGGRETQYF
TRBD2	TRBJ2-1	-	TRBV20-1	TGCAGTGCTAGACATTTCGGGGAGACTAGCGGTGGAACTTGGGACAATGAGCAGTTCTTC	CSARHFGETSGGTWDNEQFF
TRBD2	TRBJ2-4	-	TRBV11-2	TGTGCCAGCAGACGCCCCGGGACTAGCTCATCCAAAAACATTCAGTACTTC	CASRRPGTSSSKNIQYF
TRBD1	TRBJ2-2	-	TRBV28	TGTGCTGCCGGCGGGGACAGGGGACAGGGCGGGGAGCTGTTTTTT	CAAGGDRGQGGELFF
-	TRBJ2-5	-	TRBV30	TGTGCCTGGGGTAGGGGGGGCCAAGAGACCCAGTACTTC	CAWGRGGQETQYF
-	TRBJ2-1	-	TRBV12-3/TRBV12-4	TGTGCCAGCAGTTTGGTCTGGTCCGAGGGCGAGCAGTTCTTC	CASSLVWSEGEQFF
-	TRBJ1-2	-	TRBV20-1	TGCAGTGCTAGTGTTGGAGAAATCTATGGCTACACCTTC	CSASVGEIYGYTF